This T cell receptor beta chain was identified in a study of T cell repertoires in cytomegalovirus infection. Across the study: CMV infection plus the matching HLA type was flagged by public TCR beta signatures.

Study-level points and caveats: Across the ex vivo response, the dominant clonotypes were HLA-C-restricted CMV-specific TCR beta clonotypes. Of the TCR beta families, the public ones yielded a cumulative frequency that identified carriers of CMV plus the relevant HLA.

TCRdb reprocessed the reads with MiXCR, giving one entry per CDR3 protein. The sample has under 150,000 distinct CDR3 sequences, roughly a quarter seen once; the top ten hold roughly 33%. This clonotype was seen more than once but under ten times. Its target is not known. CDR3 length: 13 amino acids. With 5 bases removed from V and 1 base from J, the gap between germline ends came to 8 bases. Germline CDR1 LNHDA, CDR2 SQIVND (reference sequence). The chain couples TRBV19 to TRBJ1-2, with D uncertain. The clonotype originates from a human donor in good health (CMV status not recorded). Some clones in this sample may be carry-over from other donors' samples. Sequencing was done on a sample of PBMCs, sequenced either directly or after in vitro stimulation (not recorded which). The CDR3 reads CASSPVSNYGYTF. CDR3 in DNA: TGTGCCAGTAGTCCCGTCAGTAACTATGGCTACACCTTC.